This T cell receptor (beta chain) emerged from a study of blood T cell repertoires in COVID-19. The germline V gene has CDR1 MNHEY and CDR2 SMNVEV (reference sequence). V was clipped by 5 bases and J by 2 bases, with 19 bases between them. This CDR3 spans 17 amino acids. Clones were sequenced by immunoSEQ multiplex PCR, and TCRdb holds only the in-frame ones, with some missing. The table records fewer than 350,000 clones, around 85% of them present only once. This clone showed up just a few times. Source material: PBMCs or T cells enriched from blood (not recorded which). This clonotype was obtained from a woman in her 30s who had been exposed to COVID-19. The chain uses TRBV27 and TRBJ1-3; possibly TRBD1 for D (6 bases). The CDR3 loop reads CASSPYPGDYTGNTIYF. The CDR3 bases are TGTGCCAGCAGTCCATATCCAGGGGATTATACTGGAAACACCATATATTTT.